The clone carrying this T cell receptor (beta chain) came up a few times. Its antigen remains unknown. This sample stems from a study of T cells in Graves' hyperthyroidism and ophthalmopathy. As for the study in general: It was at initial diagnosis, before any treatment, that peripheral blood was collected. Findings and caveats of the study: Most thyroid clonotypes expanded above 0.001 were also detected in blood. Ophthalmopathy was distinguished from stable hyperthyroidism by 13 V-J signatures.

Germline loops: CDR1 LNHDA, CDR2 SQIVND (reference sequence). CDR3 length: 16 amino acids. V was pared by 4 bases and J by 1 base, with 7 bases of the junction left unmatched. Amplification of TCR beta CDR3 regions used RNA as the template. The HTBI primer set served for first-round RT-PCR of the TCR CDR3. TCRdb redid the calling of the multiplex PCR reads with MiXCR, one entry per CDR3 protein. The sample carries some 600,000 distinct CDR3 sequences, around 13% recorded once. This rearrangement joins TRBV19 to TRBJ1-1; TRBD1 agrees at 9 bases. The sequenced material came from blood. The sequence came from a woman in her 30s with Graves' hyperthyroidism that later progressed to Graves' ophthalmopathy. In nucleotides, the CDR3 is TGTGCCAGTAGTAGACTACTGGGACAGGGGAACACTGAAGCTTTCTTT. Translating gives CASSRLLGQGNTEAFF.